These 2 T cell receptor beta chains were all obtained from the same sample, sequenced in a study of blood T cell repertoires in COVID-19. Generated by immunoSEQ multiplex PCR, the TCRdb table keeps only in-frame clones and is missing some. Among approximately 75,000 clones listed, 75% to 85% were seen once. Input material: peripheral blood. These receptors all come from a man aged 25-45 years with COVID-19, enrolled during active disease.

V is TRBV9 and J is TRBJ2-2; maybe TRBD1 (6 bases). With 4 bases removed from V and 0 bases from J, the gap between germline ends came to 16 bases. Germline V gives CDR1 SGDLS, CDR2 YYNGEE. The CDR3 has 17 residues. CDR3 sequence: CASSPLKQGTNTGELFF. The CDR3 DNA sequence: TGTGCCAGCAGCCCCCTAAAACAGGGCACGAACACCGGGGAGCTGTTTTTT.

The chain recombines TRBV4-3 with TRBJ2-3; 8 bases map to TRBD2. This CDR3 comprises 18 residues. The germline CDR1 and CDR2 sequences are LGHNA and YSLEER. The J segment lost 0 bases and the V segment lost 0 bases, leaving 8 bases of the junction unmatched. The CDR3 sequence: CASSQDEVAGGSTDTQYF. DNA for the CDR3: TGCGCCAGCAGCCAAGATGAGGTGGCGGGAGGAAGCACAGATACGCAGTATTTT.